This T cell receptor (beta chain) was observed in a study of T cells in Graves' hyperthyroidism and ophthalmopathy. The study based diagnoses on clinical symptoms, serum thyroxine and TRAb, thyroid ultrasound and orbital computed tomography. Broader study findings: Expanded thyroid clonotypes (above 0.001) were mostly also found in blood.

To note about this clonotype: Its target is unknown.

This CDR3 has 16 amino acids. Germline CDR1 LNHDA, CDR2 SQIVND (reference sequence). V was trimmed by 5 bases and J by 0 bases, leaving 14 bases between them. TCR beta CDR3 regions were amplified from RNA. Using the HTBI primer set, a first-round RT-PCR was run on the TCR CDR3. One entry per CDR3 protein, called by TCRdb with MiXCR from the multiplex PCR reads. The table records 400,000 to 500,000 distinct CDR3 sequences, under 15% of them present only once. Sequences were obtained from blood. The chain uses TRBV19 and TRBJ1-5; a possible D gene is TRBD1 (6 bases). The receptor was isolated from a man aged 18 to 29 with Graves' ophthalmopathy. CDR3 in DNA: TGTGCCAGTAGTGGGCAAGGGGGGATTAGCAATCAGCCCCAGCATTTT. Its translation: CASSGQGGISNQPQHF.